This is a list of T cell receptor beta chains from one sample in a study of T cell changes during pregnancy in multiple sclerosis. The protocol was immunoSEQ multiplex PCR, while the TCRdb copy is restricted to in-frame clones and leaves out a portion. The data contain roughly 97,000 clones, 90% of them seen just once; the ten biggest clones take up roughly 0.77%. Specimen: peripheral blood, collected in the second trimester of pregnancy. The receptors shown here come from a female donor in good health, enrolled as a control in a pregnancy study. CDR3s leave out the opening cysteine and the closing phenylalanine or tryptophan. The D gene is left open where the match is weak.

J gene	V gene	D gene	CDR3 protein
TRBJ2-5	TRBV5-4	-	ASSGGAFGETQY
TRBJ1-1	TRBV7-9	-	ASSINRGGRGTEAF
TRBJ2-5	TRBV7-9	TRBD2	ASSLSGGRETQY
TRBJ2-1	TRBV4-1	TRBD2	ASSPTSGSYNEQF
TRBJ1-4	TRBV5-4	-	ASSLTGDATNEKLF
TRBJ1-5	TRBV6-1	TRBD1	ASIKPQGAGQPQH
TRBJ2-1	TRBV10-3	TRBD2	AISEFSGGAKDEQF
TRBJ2-2	TRBV5-6	-	ASSLYQASGELF
TRBJ2-5	TRBV19	-	ASSSPSKVSGGLRETQY
TRBJ2-3	TRBV5-4	-	ASSLRGFDATDTQY
TRBJ2-1	TRBV5-6	TRBD2	ASSLNGGVIRNEQF
TRBJ1-4	TRBV18	-	ASSPGEKLF
TRBJ1-2	TRBV19	-	ASSTLGALFNGDT
TRBJ1-2	TRBV27	TRBD1	ASSSHGTVYGYT
TRBJ1-1	TRBV25-1	TRBD1	ASSEAGTGYNTEAF
TRBJ2-1	TRBV5-1	TRBD2	ASATSDNEQF
TRBJ2-2	TRBV6-1	-	ASSAELTGELF
TRBJ2-4	TRBV7-2	-	ASSPQVENIQY
TRBJ1-2	TRBV19	-	ASSWEGNYGYT